One sample yielded the 32 T cell receptor beta chains listed below, sequenced in a study of cytotoxic CD8 clonotypes in ibrutinib-treated CLL. Some clones are missing from TCRdb's copy, which holds only in-frame ones; the method was immunoSEQ multiplex PCR. The sample has over 150,000 clones; around 70% are singletons. The sequencing used PBMCs, collected after 24 months of ibrutinib treatment. The receptors were gathered from a human donor with chronic lymphocytic leukemia.

This sequence joins TRBV30 and TRBJ2-4; no firm D call. V lost 4 bases and J lost 0, with 13 bases in between. Germline loops: CDR1 GTSNPN, CDR2 SVGIG (reference sequence). The CDR3 is made up of 15 amino acids. The CDR3 bases are TGTGCCTGGAACCCGAATAACCTAGCCAAAAACATTCAGTACTTC. Translating it yields CAWNPNNLAKNIQYF.

This clone turned up a few times. This rearrangement joins TRBV11-3 to TRBJ2-1; unclear D gene. The CDR3 has 15 residues. From germline, CDR1 is SGHNT and CDR2 YENEEA. The V gene lost 0 bases and the J gene lost 2 bases, with 8 bases spanning the gap. CDR3 sequence: CASSLDFSAYNEQFF. CDR3 DNA: TGTGCCAGCAGCTTAGACTTTTCAGCCTACAATGAGCAGTTCTTC.

The J gene is TRBJ2-3, the V gene TRBV28; 11 nucleotides align to TRBD2. CDR1 is MDHEN, CDR2 SYDVKM, per germline. V shed 4 bases and J 2 bases; nucleotides not matched to a gene: 8. The CDR3 is 17 amino acids. In DNA, the CDR3 is TGTGCCAGCAGTTCTGGGACACTAGCGGGAGTCACAGATACGCAGTATTTT. This codes for CASSSGTLAGVTDTQYF.

This chain connects TRBV4-2 to TRBJ2-2; TRBD1 is a possible D gene (6 bases). Germline CDR1 and CDR2: LGHNA and YNFKEQ. V was clipped by 1 base and J by 0 bases, with 9 bases between them. The CDR3 consists of 16 residues. The CDR3 region is CASSQAGDANTGELFF. CDR3 coding DNA: TGTGCCAGCAGCCAAGCAGGGGACGCGAACACCGGGGAGCTGTTTTTT.

The chain joins TRBV9 to TRBJ2-1; 11 bases align to TRBD2. The ends lost 1 base at V and 9 bases at J; junction bases unmatched: 3. The V gene's germline CDR1 is SGDLS and CDR2 YYNGEE. The CDR3 contains 14 residues. The CDR3 DNA sequence: TGTGCCAGCAGCGTATCTGGACTAGCGGGTGAGCAGTTCTTC. Encoded protein: CASSVSGLAGEQFF.

J is TRBJ2-1 and V is TRBV7-9, with D possibly being TRBD2 (6 bases). Germline V gives CDR1 SEHNR, CDR2 FQNEAQ (reference sequence). Trimming removed 7 bases at V and 0 bases at J, with 13 bases between. The CDR3 length is 15 residues. The CDR3 is CASTDTTSSYNEQFF. CDR3 bases: TGTGCCAGCACCGATACGACTAGCTCCTACAATGAGCAGTTCTTC.

V gene TRBV5-1 combines with J gene TRBJ1-1; no clear D gene. Trimming pared 4 bases from V and 3 bases from J, leaving 22 bases between. CDR1 SGHRS and CDR2 YFSETQ come from the germline V gene. This CDR3 is built from 17 residues. The CDR3 nucleotides are TGCGCCAGCAGCCCTGCAAGGAGGGTCAGTTTAGACACTGAAGCTTTCTTT. Translation gives CASSPARRVSLDTEAFF. Full variable domain (remainder filled in from reference TRBV5-1 and TRBJ1-1): KAGVTQTPRYLIKTRGQQVTLSCSPISGHRSVSWYQQTPGQGLQFLFEYFSETQRNKGNFPGRFSGRQFSNSRSEMNVSTLELGDSALYLCASSPARRVSLDTEAFFGQGTRLTVV.

V and J are TRBV9 and TRBJ2-1, with 9 bases identical to TRBD1. Germline V gene lookup returns CDR1 SGDLS and CDR2 YYNGEE. The CDR3 is 15 residues long. V shed 0 bases, J shed 5 bases, and the junction held 3 bases outside the gene matches. The CDR3 coding sequence is TGTGCCAGCAGCGTAGTACAGGGGGCGAACAATGAGCAGTTCTTC. It is translated as CASSVVQGANNEQFF.

This clone was observed a single time. The rearrangement links TRBV5-1 to TRBJ2-1, with unresolved D. CDR1 SGHRS and CDR2 YFSETQ come from the germline V gene. The V gene lost 1 base and the J gene lost 0 bases, with 11 bases spanning the gap. The CDR3 sequence is 16 residues long. CDR3 nucleotides: TGCGCCAGCAGCTTGCTTAGCCGAGGCTCCTACAATGAGCAGTTCTTC. This encodes CASSLLSRGSYNEQFF.

The chain is built from TRBV15 and TRBJ1-5; the D is unclear. Trimming removed 0 bases at V and 1 base at J, with 7 bases between. CDR3 length equals 15 residues. Germline lookup yields CDR1 LNHNV and CDR2 YYDKDF (reference sequence). The CDR3 spells CATSRDWGSNQPQHF. CDR3 bases: TGTGCCACCAGCAGAGATTGGGGAAGCAATCAGCCCCAGCATTTT.

The chain employs TRBV11-1 and TRBJ2-7; maybe TRBD1 (5 bases). CDR3 size: 14 residues. V dropped 4 bases and J dropped 6 bases, with 16 bases sitting between them. CDR1 and CDR2 (germline): SGHAT, FQDESV (reference sequence). CDR3 residues: CASSSNGGALEQYF. The CDR3 nucleotides are TGTGCCAGCAGCTCCAACGGTGGGGCCCTCGAGCAGTACTTC.

V gene TRBV13 combines with J gene TRBJ2-7, with D perhaps matching TRBD2 (6 bases). V was shortened by 0 bases and J by 0 bases, with 9 bases between the two germline ends. There are 15 residues in the CDR3. CDR1 is PRHDT and CDR2 is FYEKMQ in the germline V gene (reference sequence). CDR3 nucleotide sequence: TGTGCCAGCAGCTTAGGGGCTAGCGCCTCCTACGAGCAGTACTTC. This encodes CASSLGASASYEQYF.

This clone showed up just once. For the CDR3, the DNA is TGTGCCAGCTCAACCCGGGGGGCCGGGCTAGTCTACGAGCAGTACTTC. This codes for CASSTRGAGLVYEQYF. The chain employs TRBV18 and TRBJ2-7, with a weak D call TRBD2 (7 bases). V dropped 5 bases and J dropped 3 bases, with 20 bases sitting between them. The CDR3 sequence is 16 residues long. CDR1 is KGHSH, CDR2 LQKENI, per germline.

The rearrangement uses TRBV7-9 and TRBJ2-1, with D tentatively TRBD2 (5 bases). The V end was cut by 3 bases, the J end by 6 bases, with 15 bases between. The CDR3 totals 15 residues. Germline V gene data show CDR1 as SEHNR and CDR2 as FQNEAQ (reference sequence). The CDR3 region has the DNA TGTGCCAGCAGCTTGGAGGACTTCGCCCTCAATGAGCAGTTCTTC. Protein product: CASSLEDFALNEQFF.

This clone has a handful of counts. The chain recombines TRBV4-1 with TRBJ1-1; D remains ambiguous. CDR3 size: 14 residues. Deletions cut 2 bases from V and 0 bases from J, with 7 bases between. The V gene's germline CDR1 is MGHRA and CDR2 YSYEKL. The CDR3 DNA reads as TGCGCCAGCAGCCAACGGACGTTGAACACTGAAGCTTTCTTT. Its translation: CASSQRTLNTEAFF.

The chain employs TRBV28 and TRBJ2-7; D not resolved. V was pared by 6 bases and J by 7 bases, with 16 bases between. CDR1 and CDR2 (germline): MDHEN, SYDVKM. CDR3 size: 13 residues. The DNA of the CDR3 is TGTGCCAGCAGCCCTAATAAGGGAACAGAGCAGTACTTC. Translating gives CASSPNKGTEQYF.

The chain employs TRBV10-3 and TRBJ1-5, with a weak D call TRBD1 (6 bases). This CDR3 contains 15 residues. In germline, CDR1 is ENHRY, CDR2 SYGVKD. V lost 4 bases and J 0 bases, leaving 10 bases between the germline ends. CDR3 in amino acids: CAISVSGDSNQPQHF. DNA for the CDR3: TGTGCCATCAGTGTTTCAGGGGATAGCAATCAGCCCCAGCATTTT.

This chain links TRBV2 with TRBJ1-4; 10 bases match TRBD1. V dropped 6 bases and J dropped 2; count of bases not matched to a gene: 6. Per the germline V gene, CDR1 is SNHLY and CDR2 is FYNNEI. This CDR3 has 16 residues. CDR3 in DNA: TGTGCCAGCAGGGGACAGGGGTCCTCGACTAATGAAAAACTGTTTTTT. Translated, it gives CASRGQGSSTNEKLFF.

This chain links TRBV5-1 with TRBJ2-1; TRBD2 agrees at 9 bases. J was trimmed by 7 bases and V by 0 bases; bases with no gene match: 8. Germline V gene data show CDR1 as SGHRS and CDR2 as YFSETQ. The CDR3 loop spans 16 amino acids. The CDR3 sequence: CASSLGSAGGINEQFF. The CDR3 DNA is TGCGCCAGCAGCTTGGGCTCAGCGGGAGGCATTAATGAGCAGTTCTTC.

The chain combines TRBV5-1 with TRBJ2-3, with D perhaps matching TRBD1 (5 bases). CDR3 length: 14 residues. Looked up from germline, CDR1 is SGHRS and CDR2 is YFSETQ. Trimming pared 7 bases from V and 0 bases from J, leaving 12 bases between. In DNA form, the CDR3 reads TGCGCCAGCGGTCAGGGCATAAGCACAGATACGCAGTATTTT. This codes for CASGQGISTDTQYF.

This sequence joins TRBV25-1 and TRBJ2-2; no firm D call. Germline values: CDR1 MGHDK, CDR2 SYGVNS. Trimming stripped 3 bases from V and 2 bases from J, with 13 bases between. This CDR3 is built from 16 residues. CDR3 nucleotide sequence: TGTGCCAGCAGTGACCAGCCCAGATACAACACCGGGGAGCTGTTTTTT. Amino acid sequence: CASSDQPRYNTGELFF.

This sequence joins TRBV5-6 and TRBJ1-4; D might be TRBD1 (5 bases). CDR3 size: 17 residues. Germline V gene sequence: CDR1 SGHDT, CDR2 YYEEEE. The V gene lost 0 bases and the J gene lost 3 bases, with 15 bases spanning the gap. The CDR3 spells CASSLAGGYLANEKLFF. In DNA, the CDR3 is TGTGCCAGCAGCTTGGCCGGGGGATATTTAGCTAATGAAAAACTGTTTTTT.

The CDR3 sequence: CASNMGYSNQPQHF. DNA for the CDR3: TGTGCCAGTAACATGGGGTATAGCAATCAGCCCCAGCATTTT. This chain joins TRBV19 and TRBJ1-5; D unclear. Trimming cost V 7 bases and J 0 bases, with 10 bases left between them. This CDR3 comprises 14 residues. The germline CDR1 and CDR2 sequences are LNHDA and SQIVND (reference sequence).

The chain combines TRBV11-3 with TRBJ2-1, with 9 bases that match TRBD2. The CDR3 is 18 amino acids. The ends lost 5 bases at V and 6 bases at J; junction bases unmatched: 17. CDR1 and CDR2 from the germline V gene are SGHNT and YENEEA. As DNA, the CDR3 is TGTGCCAGCAGCCCTGGAAGGGGGCGGGAGGGCTTTCCCAATGAGCAGTTCTTC. Its translation: CASSPGRGREGFPNEQFF.

The chain has TRBV29-1 and TRBJ1-4; 11 nucleotides match TRBD1. V trimming: 5 bases; J trimming: 3 bases; junction bases outside the gene matches: 5. Per the germline V gene, CDR1 is SQVTM and CDR2 is ANQGSEA. The length of the CDR3 is 15 residues. The CDR3 sequence: CSVPGQGASNEKLFF. The CDR3, as DNA: TGCAGCGTTCCTGGACAGGGGGCTTCTAATGAAAAACTGTTTTTT.

The chain joins TRBV28 to TRBJ2-3; D might be TRBD1 (5 bases). The V gene lost 5 bases and the J gene lost 2 bases, with 11 bases spanning the gap. The germline CDR1 and CDR2 sequences are MDHEN and SYDVKM. This CDR3 spans 14 amino acids. CDR3 amino acids: CASSPLGHTDTQYF. In DNA, the CDR3 is TGTGCCAGCAGTCCCCTCGGACACACAGATACGCAGTATTTT.

CDR3 nucleotide sequence: TGTGCCAGCAGCCGGGGATGGAGGGGAGACGAGCAGTACTTC. It encodes CASSRGWRGDEQYF. The rearrangement uses TRBV5-8 and TRBJ2-7, with TRBD2 as a possible D gene (6 bases). Germline V lookup: CDR1 SGHTS, CDR2 YDEGEE. The CDR3 consists of 14 residues. Trimming stripped 4 bases from V and 5 bases from J, with 16 bases between.

This chain links TRBV7-2 with TRBJ2-1; 11 nucleotides agree with TRBD2. The germline V gene encodes CDR1 SGHTA and CDR2 FQGNSA. The length of the CDR3 is 15 residues. The ends lost 4 bases at V and 8 bases at J; junction bases unmatched: 7. The CDR3 sequence is CASSWTSGSLDEQFF. In DNA, the CDR3 is TGTGCCAGCAGCTGGACTAGCGGGTCTCTAGATGAGCAGTTCTTC.

This rearrangement joins TRBV6-1 to TRBJ2-1, with 12 bases fitting TRBD1. The CDR3 totals 16 residues. J lost 7 bases, V lost 3 bases, and 7 bases had no gene match. CDR1 is MNHNS and CDR2 is SASEGT in the germline V gene. The CDR3, as DNA: TGTGCCAGCAGTGACTGGGGACAGGGGGCTGGTAATGAGCAGTTCTTC. Protein: CASSDWGQGAGNEQFF.

This clone was seen more than once but under ten times. The CDR3 is CASSGLNQPQHF. The DNA for the CDR3 is TGTGCCAGCAGCGGACTTAATCAGCCCCAGCATTTT. V usage is TRBV28 and J usage is TRBJ1-5; unclear D gene. In germline, CDR1 is MDHEN, CDR2 SYDVKM. Trimming took 6 bases from V and 4 from J, leaving 7 bases between them. This CDR3 contains 12 residues.

The chain has TRBV7-9 and TRBJ1-2, with no clear D. CDR1 and CDR2 from the germline V gene are SEHNR and FQNEAQ (reference sequence). Trimming shortened V by 5 bases and J by 8 bases, and 12 bases separated the two germline ends. The CDR3 length is 12 residues. CDR3: CASSVLGGGYTF. The CDR3 nucleotides read TGTGCCAGCAGCGTCTTAGGAGGCGGCTACACCTTC. Complete variable domain (other parts from reference TRBV7-9 and TRBJ1-2): DTGVSQNPRHKITKRGQNVTFRCDPISEHNRLYWYRQTLGQGPEFLTYFQNEAQLEKSRLLSDRFSAERPKGSFSTLEIQRTEQGDSAMYLCASSVLGGGYTFGSGTRLTVV.

The chain couples TRBV29-1 to TRBJ2-1; 8 bases are a match to TRBD1. Germline-derived CDR1 and CDR2 are SQVTM and ANQGSEA. The CDR3 sequence is 13 residues long. V lost 4 bases to trimming and J lost 7 bases; unmatched junction nucleotides: 6. CDR3 sequence reads: CSVAQGAGNEQFF. CDR3 DNA: TGCAGCGTTGCCCAGGGGGCGGGGAATGAGCAGTTCTTC.